Below are 4 T cell receptor beta chains sequenced from a single sample in a study of vaccination effects on CD4 cells after COVID-19. Antigen specificity for these receptors is unknown. With the ViraFEST assay, the study expanded antigen-specific CD4+ T cells using viral peptide pools, then sequenced them. Scientists isolated CD4+ T cells after an approximately 10-day culture period ended. Their SARS-CoV-2 infection, verified by PCR, occurred between March and December 2020. TCRdb's copy holds only in-frame clones and misses some; the assay was immunoSEQ multiplex PCR. The table lists 15,000 to 20,000 clones, approximately 74% of them singletons, with approximately 17% in the top ten. The material sequenced was CD4+ T cells from PBMCs cultured with SARS-CoV-2 spike peptides, taken before COVID-19 vaccination. The origin of the receptors is a human donor who had a prior SARS-CoV-2 infection.

V gene TRBV29-1 combines with J gene TRBJ2-5; D call uncertain. The CDR3 consists of 12 residues. The V gene lost 7 bases and the J gene lost 5 bases, with 14 bases spanning the gap. Germline V lookup: CDR1 SQVTM, CDR2 ANQGSEA. CDR3 loop: CSGFGSDETQYF. CDR3 sequence (DNA): TGCAGCGGTTTCGGTAGTGACGAGACCCAGTACTTC.

The chain joins TRBV6-6 to TRBJ1-2; weak D call: TRBD1 (5 bases). Per the germline V gene, CDR1 is MNHNY and CDR2 is SVGAGI (reference sequence). The CDR3 runs 14 residues. The germline V and J ends were trimmed by 3 bases and 8 bases, with 16 bases remaining between them. CDR3: CASSYAPRDRGYTF. The CDR3 region has the DNA TGTGCCAGCAGTTATGCCCCCCGGGACCGGGGCTACACCTTC.

The chain employs TRBV5-4 and TRBJ2-7, with D perhaps matching TRBD1 (5 bases). The CDR3 has 15 residues. Germline-derived CDR1 and CDR2 are SGHNT and YYREEE (reference sequence). The V and J ends lost 2 bases and 5 bases respectively, with 17 bases between them. CDR3 bases: TGTGCCAGCAGCTTCAAACAGGTGTTTCCCCACGAGCAGTACTTC. This encodes CASSFKQVFPHEQYF.

The V and J genes are TRBV23-1 and TRBJ1-5; 9 positions agree with TRBD1. TRBV23-1 counts as an open reading frame of uncertain function. Trimming removed 8 bases from V and 5 bases from J; junction bases left unmatched: 4. The CDR3 runs 13 residues. In nucleotides, the CDR3 is TGCGCCAGCCGGGACAGGGATTATCAGCCCCAGCATTTT. Protein sequence: CASRDRDYQPQHF.